This T cell receptor (beta chain) was sequenced during a study of blood T cell repertoires in COVID-19. Study as a whole: T cells, B-cell-depleted T cells, or PBMCs supplied cDNA or gDNA.

This CDR3 has 14 amino acids. Germline V gene data show CDR1 as SEHNR and CDR2 as FQNEAQ (reference sequence). V lost 5 bases and J lost 3, with 13 bases in between. Original data processing: Estimated nucleated cell counts came from reference gene primer amplification. Sequenced by immunoSEQ multiplex PCR; TCRdb stores in-frame clones only, minus some. Clonal size and the V and J genes are those of that table, whereas D and trimming came from the DNA. The sample consists of roughly 200,000 clones, about 81% of them appearing once. Seattle patients were enrolled while actively infected and followed longitudinally.

The TCR sequence derives from an elderly woman with COVID-19, enrolled during active disease. The sequencing input was peripheral blood. The chain uses TRBV7-9 and TRBJ1-1; D possibly corresponds to TRBD1 (6 bases). CDR3 residues: CASSQLQGYTEAFF. The CDR3 bases are TGTGCCAGCAGCCAACTCCAGGGGTACACTGAAGCTTTCTTT.